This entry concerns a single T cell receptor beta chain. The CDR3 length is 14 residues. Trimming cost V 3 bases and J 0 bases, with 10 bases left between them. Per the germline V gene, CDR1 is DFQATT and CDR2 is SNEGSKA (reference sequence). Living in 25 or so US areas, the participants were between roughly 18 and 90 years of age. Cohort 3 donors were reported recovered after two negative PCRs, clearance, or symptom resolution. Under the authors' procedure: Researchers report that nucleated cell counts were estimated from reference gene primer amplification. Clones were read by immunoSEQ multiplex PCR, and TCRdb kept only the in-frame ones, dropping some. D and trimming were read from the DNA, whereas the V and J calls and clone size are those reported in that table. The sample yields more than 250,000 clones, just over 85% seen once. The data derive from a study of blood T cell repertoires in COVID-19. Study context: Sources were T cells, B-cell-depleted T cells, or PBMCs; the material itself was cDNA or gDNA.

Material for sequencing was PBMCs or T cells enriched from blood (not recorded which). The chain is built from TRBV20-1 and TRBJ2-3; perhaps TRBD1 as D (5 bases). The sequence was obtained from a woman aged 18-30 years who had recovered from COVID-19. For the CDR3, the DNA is TGCAGTGCTAGTGACAGAGGAAGCACAGATACGCAGTATTTT. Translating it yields CSASDRGSTDTQYF.